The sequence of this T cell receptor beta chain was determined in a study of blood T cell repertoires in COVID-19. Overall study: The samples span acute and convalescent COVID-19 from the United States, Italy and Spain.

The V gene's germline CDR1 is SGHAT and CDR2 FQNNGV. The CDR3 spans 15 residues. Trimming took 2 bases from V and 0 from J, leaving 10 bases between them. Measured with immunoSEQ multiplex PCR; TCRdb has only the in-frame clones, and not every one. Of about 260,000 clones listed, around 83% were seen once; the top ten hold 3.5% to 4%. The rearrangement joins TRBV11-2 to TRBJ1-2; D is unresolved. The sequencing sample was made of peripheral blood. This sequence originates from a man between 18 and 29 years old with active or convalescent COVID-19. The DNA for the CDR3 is TGTGCCAGCAGCTTAATCAGGCAAGCTAACTATGGCTACACCTTC. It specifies CASSLIRQANYGYTF. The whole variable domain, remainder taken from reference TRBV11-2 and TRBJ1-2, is EAGVAQSPRYKIIEKRQSVAFWCNPISGHATLYWYQQILGQGPKLLIQFQNNGVVDDSQLPKDRFSAERLKGVDSTLKIQPAKLEDSAVYLCASSLIRQANYGYTFGSGTRLTVV.